The 22 T cell receptor beta chains given below trace back to one sample, sequenced in a study of Graves' ophthalmopathy and Graves' hyperthyroidism. Transcripts of RNA were the source for amplifying TCR beta CDR3 regions. The library came from an HTBI-primed first-round RT-PCR and a second-round multiplex PCR. A single record per CDR3 protein comes from TCRdb applying MiXCR to the multiplex PCR reads. This table holds hundreds of thousands of distinct CDR3 sequences, roughly 41% found once. Sequencing was done on a sample of peripheral blood. All receptors derive from an adult man with Graves' ophthalmopathy.

The V and J genes are TRBV29-1 and TRBJ2-6, with D hard to call. Per the germline V gene, CDR1 is SQVTM and CDR2 is ANQGSEA. The CDR3 is 14 residues long. V lost 6 bases and J lost 4, with 13 bases in between. The CDR3 sequence: CSVTPWSGANVLTF. CDR3 DNA sequence: TGCAGCGTGACGCCGTGGTCAGGGGCCAACGTCCTGACTTTC.

This clonotype has at least ten counts. The rearrangement uses TRBV7-2 and TRBJ1-2; D might be TRBD1 (5 bases). V was shortened by 3 bases and J by 1 base, with 12 bases between the two germline ends. The CDR3 has 15 amino acids. Looked up from germline, CDR1 is SGHTA and CDR2 is FQGNSA. In DNA, the CDR3 is TGTGCCAGCAGCTTTAAGTTCGGGGGTAACTATGGCTACACCTTC. It translates to CASSFKFGGNYGYTF.

The J gene is TRBJ2-7, the V gene TRBV20-1; maybe TRBD2 (6 bases). Germline V CDR1 and CDR2: DFQATT, SNEGSKA (reference sequence). The CDR3 is 11 residues long. The V end lost 6 bases, the J end lost 3 bases, and 9 bases lay between the germline ends. The CDR3 bases are TGCAGTGCCGGGGGAGACTACGAGCAGTACTTC. Translation gives CSAGGDYEQYF.

This clonotype has a count of ten or more. The rearrangement uses TRBV9 and TRBJ1-2; D perhaps matches TRBD1 (6 bases). V was clipped by 6 bases and J by 6 bases, with 9 bases between them. Germline CDR1 is SGDLS and CDR2 is YYNGEE. The CDR3 length is 11 residues. The CDR3 here is CASKGGDGYTF. The CDR3, as DNA: TGTGCCAGCAAGGGGGGTGATGGCTACACCTTC.

V usage is TRBV25-1 and J usage is TRBJ2-7; either TRBD1 or TRBD2 may supply D (5 bases each). V dropped 8 bases and J dropped 4 bases, with 18 bases sitting between them. CDR3 size: 14 residues. CDR1 and CDR2 from the germline V gene are MGHDK and SYGVNS. CDR3 DNA sequence: TGTGCCAGCGTCTCATCGGGACGGATATACGAGCAGTACTTC. As protein: CASVSSGRIYEQYF.

This clonotype was counted many times. The chain links TRBV7-2 to TRBJ2-5; 10 bases match TRBD1. Losses at the gene ends were 0 bases for V and 4 bases for J; bases not matched to a gene: 2. The V gene's germline CDR1 is SGHTA and CDR2 FQGNSA. The CDR3 has 15 amino acids. CDR3 loop: CASSLAGQGRETQYF. In nucleotides, the CDR3 is TGTGCCAGCAGCTTAGCGGGACAGGGGCGAGAGACCCAGTACTTC.

A few counts support this clonotype. J is TRBJ2-2 and V is TRBV24-1; D may match TRBD1 or TRBD2 (5 bases each). V was cut by 8 bases and J by 0 bases, with 6 bases left in between. Looked up from germline, CDR1 is KGHDR and CDR2 is SFDVKD. The CDR3 covers 13 residues. CDR3 sequence (DNA): TGTGCCACCATGGGGGCGAACACCGGGGAGCTGTTTTTT. This translates into CATMGANTGELFF.

The V call is TRBV10-3, the J call TRBJ1-2; maybe TRBD1 (6 bases). The CDR3 runs to 14 residues. CDR1 and CDR2 from the germline V gene are ENHRY and SYGVKD. Trimming stripped 10 bases from V and 8 bases from J, with 23 bases between. The CDR3 region is CASRDTGFVFGYTF. As DNA, the CDR3 is TGTGCCAGCAGGGACACAGGGTTTGTATTCGGCTACACCTTC.

This clonotype was seen a handful of times. V usage is TRBV19 and J usage is TRBJ2-5; TRBD2 matches 7 bases. After removal of 2 bases from V and 6 bases from J, the junction contained 6 bases not matched to a gene. Germline V lookup: CDR1 LNHDA, CDR2 SQIVND (reference sequence). The CDR3 loop spans 14 amino acids. Here the CDR3 reads CASSITSGTQTQYF. The CDR3 DNA sequence: TGTGCCAGTAGTATAACCAGCGGGACCCAGACCCAGTACTTC.

CDR3 nucleotides: TGCAGTGCTCCGGACAGGGAAAGGTACGAGCAGTACTTC. Translated, it gives CSAPDRERYEQYF. The rearrangement joins TRBV20-1 to TRBJ2-7, with 8 bases identical to TRBD1. Per the germline V gene, CDR1 is DFQATT and CDR2 is SNEGSKA (reference sequence). The CDR3 runs to 13 residues. Trimming cost V 5 bases and J 4 bases; bases outside gene matches: 7.

This clonotype was seen more than once but under ten times. The chain links TRBV25-1 to TRBJ1-6; the D gene is possibly TRBD1 (6 bases). Deletions cut 5 bases from V and 5 bases from J, with 16 bases between. The CDR3 runs to 16 residues. Germline V gene sequence: CDR1 MGHDK, CDR2 SYGVNS. CDR3 region: CASSFVPQGHNSPLHF. Here the CDR3 DNA reads TGTGCCAGCAGTTTTGTTCCACAGGGTCATAATTCACCCCTCCACTTT.

The rearrangement links TRBV24-1 to TRBJ1-5, with 9 bases fitting TRBD1. The CDR3 runs 15 residues. With 11 bases clipped from V and 4 bases from J, the junction kept 11 bases outside the gene matches. CDR1 KGHDR and CDR2 SFDVKD come from the germline V gene. The CDR3 protein is CASSLRDRVNQPQHF. The CDR3 nucleotides are TGTGCCAGCAGCCTCCGGGACAGGGTAAATCAGCCCCAGCATTTT.

The chain has TRBV20-1 and TRBJ2-5, with D possibly matching TRBD1 (5 bases). V dropped 5 bases and J dropped 1 base, with 11 bases sitting between them. The CDR3 has 13 amino acids. Germline-derived CDR1 and CDR2 are DFQATT and SNEGSKA (reference sequence). The CDR3 spells CSAQRQLQETQYF. The CDR3 DNA reads TGCAGTGCTCAAAGACAGCTCCAAGAGACCCAGTACTTC.

This clonotype was found many times. The chain recombines TRBV7-9 with TRBJ2-7; the D gene is possibly TRBD1 (6 bases). Trimming took off 4 bases at V and 0 bases at J, with 10 bases between the two ends. CDR3 length equals 14 residues. Germline values: CDR1 SEHNR, CDR2 FQNEAQ (reference sequence). The CDR3 region is CASSSPGHSYEQYF. As DNA, the CDR3 is TGTGCCAGCAGCTCTCCGGGACACTCCTACGAGCAGTACTTC.

This clonotype was seen just once. The chain joins TRBV7-9 to TRBJ1-2; 7 bases are shared with TRBD1. Losses at the gene ends were 4 bases for V and 8 bases for J; bases not matched to a gene: 16. The germline V gene has CDR1 SEHNR and CDR2 FQNEAQ (reference sequence). CDR3 length: 16 residues. The CDR3 is CASSSKRGGAVEGYTF. In DNA form, the CDR3 reads TGTGCCAGCAGCTCTAAGAGAGGGGGCGCGGTGGAGGGCTACACCTTC.

In DNA, the CDR3 is TGTGCCAGCAGCTTCCCTTCTGGGACAGAAGAGACCCAGTACTTC. Its protein product is CASSFPSGTEETQYF. V gene TRBV11-2 combines with J gene TRBJ2-5; 7 nucleotides agree with TRBD1. Germline-derived CDR1 and CDR2 are SGHAT and FQNNGV. CDR3 length: 15 residues. The V segment lost 3 bases and the J segment 3 bases; nucleotides outside the gene matches: 7.

This clonotype was detected ten times or more. J is TRBJ1-2 and V is TRBV10-3, with 7 bases identical to TRBD1. Losses at the gene ends were 4 bases for V and 2 bases for J; bases not matched to a gene: 4. Germline CDR1 and CDR2: ENHRY and SYGVKD. This CDR3 region has 14 residues. CDR3 nucleotide sequence: TGTGCCATCAGTGCCGGGACAGCCAACTATGGCTACACCTTC. Translation: CAISAGTANYGYTF.

This clonotype was recorded many times. The CDR3 DNA reads TGTGCCAGGCGACAGGGTGCAACCGGGGAGCTGTTTTTT. Its protein product is CARRQGATGELFF. V usage is TRBV10-3 and J usage is TRBJ2-2; 7 nucleotides agree with TRBD1. The CDR3 sequence is 13 residues long. Trimming removed 10 bases from V and 5 bases from J; junction bases left unmatched: 7. The V gene's germline CDR1 is ENHRY and CDR2 SYGVKD.

The chain employs TRBV9 and TRBJ2-7; D ambiguous. Between the trimmed V and J ends, which lost 4 bases and 7 bases, there was a span of 21 bases. The CDR3 runs to 15 residues. The germline V gene has CDR1 SGDLS and CDR2 YYNGEE. CDR3 protein: CASSLVEVAAREQYF. As DNA, the CDR3 is TGTGCCAGCAGCTTGGTTGAGGTGGCTGCACGGGAGCAGTACTTC. The full variable domain, in which reference TRBV9 and TRBJ2-7 provide the parts outside the CDR3, is DSGVTQTPKHLITATGQRVTLRCSPRSGDLSVYWYQQSLDQGLQFLIQYYNGEERAKGNILERFSAQQFPDLHSELNLSSLELGDSALYFCASSLVEVAAREQYFGPGTRLTVT.

This clonotype has more than one count but fewer than ten. The V and J genes are TRBV7-9 and TRBJ2-2, with a weak D call TRBD1 (5 bases). This CDR3 region has 12 residues. V was pared by 4 bases and J by 8 bases, with 8 bases between. Germline V CDR1 and CDR2: SEHNR, FQNEAQ (reference sequence). CDR3 loop: CASSYNRGELFF. CDR3 nucleotide sequence: TGTGCCAGCAGCTACAACAGGGGGGAGCTGTTTTTT.

This chain connects TRBV10-3 to TRBJ2-7, with TRBD2 identical over 7 bases. V shed 10 bases and J 5 bases; nucleotides not matched to a gene: 14. Germline V gives CDR1 ENHRY, CDR2 SYGVKD. The CDR3 length is 14 residues. CDR3: CASSLAGDVNEQYF. CDR3 DNA sequence: TGTGCCAGCAGCTTGGCGGGAGATGTGAACGAGCAGTACTTC.

In regard to this clonotype: This could be a read error, since a much larger clone is one nucleotide away. The chain recombines TRBV5-1 with TRBJ1-4; D call uncertain. V lost 0 bases, J lost 0 bases, and 9 bases lay in between. The CDR3 is made up of 16 amino acids. CDR1 is SGHRS and CDR2 is YFSETQ in the germline V gene. CDR3 nucleotides: TGCGCCAGCAGCTTGGTCGGAATGTCAACTAATGAAAAACTGTTTTTT. It specifies CASSLVGMSTNEKLFF.